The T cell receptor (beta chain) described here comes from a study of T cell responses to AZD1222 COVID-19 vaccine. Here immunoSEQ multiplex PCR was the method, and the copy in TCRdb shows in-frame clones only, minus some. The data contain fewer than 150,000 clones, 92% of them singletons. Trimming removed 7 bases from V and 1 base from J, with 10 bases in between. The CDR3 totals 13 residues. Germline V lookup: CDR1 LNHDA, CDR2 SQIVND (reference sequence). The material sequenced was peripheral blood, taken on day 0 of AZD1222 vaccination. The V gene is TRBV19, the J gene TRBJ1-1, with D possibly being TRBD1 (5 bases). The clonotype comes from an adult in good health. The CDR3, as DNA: TGTGCCAGTAACGAGGGGCCGAACACTGAAGCTTTCTTT. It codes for CASNEGPNTEAFF.